The TCR beta chain under discussion was sequenced for a study of T-cell reconstitution after alpha-beta-depleted transplantation in children. The authors prepared the TCRbeta library with unique molecular identifiers. A single record per CDR3 protein comes from TCRdb applying MiXCR to the PCR reads. The table has about 300,000 distinct CDR3 sequences, around 10% seen once. The CDR3 totals 13 residues. Germline CDR1 is SQVTM and CDR2 is ANQGSEA. Trimming took 3 bases from V and 5 from J, leaving 11 bases between them. At least ten counts were recorded for this clonotype. This chain links TRBV29-1 with TRBJ2-1; TRBD2 is a possible D gene (7 bases). This TCR was sampled from a boy younger than two with acute myeloid leukemia, due to receive a stem cell transplant. Sequenced here: PBMCs, sampled before TCRalphabeta/CD19-depleted stem cell transplant. The CDR3 loop reads CSVDEGGNNEQFF. In DNA, the CDR3 is TGCAGCGTTGATGAGGGGGGGAACAATGAGCAGTTCTTC.